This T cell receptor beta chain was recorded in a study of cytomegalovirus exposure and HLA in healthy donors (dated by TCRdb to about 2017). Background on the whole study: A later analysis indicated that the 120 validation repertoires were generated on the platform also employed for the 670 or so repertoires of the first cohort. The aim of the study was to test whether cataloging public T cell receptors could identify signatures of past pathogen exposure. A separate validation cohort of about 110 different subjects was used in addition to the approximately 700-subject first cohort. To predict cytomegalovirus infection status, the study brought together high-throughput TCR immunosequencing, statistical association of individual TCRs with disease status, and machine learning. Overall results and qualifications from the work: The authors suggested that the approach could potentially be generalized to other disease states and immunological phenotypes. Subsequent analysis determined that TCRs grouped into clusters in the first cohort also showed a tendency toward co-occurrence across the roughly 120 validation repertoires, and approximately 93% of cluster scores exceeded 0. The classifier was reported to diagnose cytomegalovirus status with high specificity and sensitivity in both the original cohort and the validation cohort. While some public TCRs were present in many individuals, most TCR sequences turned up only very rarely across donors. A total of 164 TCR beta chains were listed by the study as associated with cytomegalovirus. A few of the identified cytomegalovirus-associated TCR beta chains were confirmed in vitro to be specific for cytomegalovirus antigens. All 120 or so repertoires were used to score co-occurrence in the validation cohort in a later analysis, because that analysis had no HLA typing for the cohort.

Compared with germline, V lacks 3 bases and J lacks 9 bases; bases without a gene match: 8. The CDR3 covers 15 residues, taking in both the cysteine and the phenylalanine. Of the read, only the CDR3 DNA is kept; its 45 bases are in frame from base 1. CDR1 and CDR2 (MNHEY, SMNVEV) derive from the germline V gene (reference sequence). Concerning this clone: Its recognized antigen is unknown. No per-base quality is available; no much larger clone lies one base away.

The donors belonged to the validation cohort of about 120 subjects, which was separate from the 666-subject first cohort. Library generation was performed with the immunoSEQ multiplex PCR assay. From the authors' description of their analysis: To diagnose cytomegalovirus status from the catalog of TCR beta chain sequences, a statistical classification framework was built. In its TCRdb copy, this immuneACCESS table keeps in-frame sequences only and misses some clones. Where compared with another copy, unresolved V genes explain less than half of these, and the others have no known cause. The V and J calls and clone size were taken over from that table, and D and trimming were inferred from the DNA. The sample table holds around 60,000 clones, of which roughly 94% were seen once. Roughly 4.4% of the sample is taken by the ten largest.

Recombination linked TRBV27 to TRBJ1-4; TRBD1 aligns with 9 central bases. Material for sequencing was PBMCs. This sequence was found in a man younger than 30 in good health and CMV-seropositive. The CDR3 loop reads CASSFSGTGTKKLFF. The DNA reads TGTGCCAGCAGTTTTTCTGGGACAGGGACGAAAAAACTGTTTTTT.